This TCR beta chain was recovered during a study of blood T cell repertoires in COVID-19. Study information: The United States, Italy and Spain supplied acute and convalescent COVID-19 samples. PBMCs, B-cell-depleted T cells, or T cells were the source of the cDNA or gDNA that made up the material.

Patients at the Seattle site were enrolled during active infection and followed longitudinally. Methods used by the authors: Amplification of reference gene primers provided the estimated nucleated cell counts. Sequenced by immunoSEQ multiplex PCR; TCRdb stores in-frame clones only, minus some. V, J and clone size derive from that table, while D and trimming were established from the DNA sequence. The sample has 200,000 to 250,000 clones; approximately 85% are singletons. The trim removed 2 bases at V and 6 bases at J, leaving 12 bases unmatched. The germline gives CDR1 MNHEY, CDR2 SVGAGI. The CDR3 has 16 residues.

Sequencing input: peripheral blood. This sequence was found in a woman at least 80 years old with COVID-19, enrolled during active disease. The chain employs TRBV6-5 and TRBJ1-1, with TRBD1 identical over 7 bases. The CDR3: CASSYLGRGRNPEAFF. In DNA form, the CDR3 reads TGTGCCAGCAGTTACCTCGGGAGGGGGCGAAATCCTGAAGCTTTCTTT.